Listed below are T cell receptor beta chains from one sample, sequenced in a study of CD8 T cell repertoires and HIV-1 epitope variants. The method was immunoSEQ multiplex PCR; TCRdb's version includes in-frame clones alone and lacks a portion of them. This table holds 90,000 or so clones, roughly four fifths found once. The source material was uncultured baseline CD8+ T cells from peripheral blood mononuclear cells (PBMCs). All receptors derive from a male donor with HIV. The CDR3 runs from the conserved cysteine through the conserved F or W. Fields, in order: V gene, J gene, CDR3 protein.

V: TRBV2
J: TRBJ1-2
CDR3: CASRTETVLYGYTF

V: TRBV15
J: TRBJ1-2
CDR3: CATSRVSQGSYGYTF

V: TRBV21-1
J: TRBJ2-7
CDR3: CASSKGGEYEQYF

V: TRBV7-9
J: TRBJ2-5
CDR3: CASSLDREETQYF

V: TRBV9
J: TRBJ2-7
CDR3: CASSDDYLGNYEQYF

V: TRBV19
J: TRBJ2-1
CDR3: CASSILGEQFF

V: TRBV4-3
J: TRBJ1-2
CDR3: CASSQVRENYGYTF

V: TRBV7-9
J: TRBJ1-1
CDR3: CASSFDRGRLREAFF

V: TRBV28
J: TRBJ2-1
CDR3: CASSKTGTRFNEQFF

V: TRBV28
J: TRBJ1-4
CDR3: CASQTGGDEKLFF

V: TRBV27
J: TRBJ2-6
CDR3: CASSLLGSGANVLTF

V: TRBV27
J: TRBJ2-7
CDR3: CASSSDGSGYEQYF